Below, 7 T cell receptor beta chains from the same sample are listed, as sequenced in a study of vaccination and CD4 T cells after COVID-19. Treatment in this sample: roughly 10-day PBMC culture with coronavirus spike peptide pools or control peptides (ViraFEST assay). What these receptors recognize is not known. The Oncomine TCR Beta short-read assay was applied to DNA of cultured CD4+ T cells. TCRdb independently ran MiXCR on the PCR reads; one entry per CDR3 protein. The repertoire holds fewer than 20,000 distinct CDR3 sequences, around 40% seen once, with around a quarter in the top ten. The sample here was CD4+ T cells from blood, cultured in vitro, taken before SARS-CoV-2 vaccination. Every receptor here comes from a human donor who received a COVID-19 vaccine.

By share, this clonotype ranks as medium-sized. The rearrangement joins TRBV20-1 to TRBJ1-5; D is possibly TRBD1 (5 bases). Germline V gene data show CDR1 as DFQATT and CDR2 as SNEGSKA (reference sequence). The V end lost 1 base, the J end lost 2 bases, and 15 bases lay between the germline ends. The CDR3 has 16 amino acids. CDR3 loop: CSARVATGEGNQPQHF. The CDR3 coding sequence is TGCAGTGCTAGAGTGGCTACAGGCGAGGGCAATCAGCCCCAGCATTTT.

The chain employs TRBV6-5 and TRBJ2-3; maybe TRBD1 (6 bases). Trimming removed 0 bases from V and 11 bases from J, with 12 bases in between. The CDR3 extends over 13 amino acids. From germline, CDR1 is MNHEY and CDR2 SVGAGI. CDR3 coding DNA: TGTGCCAGCAGTTACTCCAGGGGTTTTGAGCAGTATTTT. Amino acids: CASSYSRGFEQYF.

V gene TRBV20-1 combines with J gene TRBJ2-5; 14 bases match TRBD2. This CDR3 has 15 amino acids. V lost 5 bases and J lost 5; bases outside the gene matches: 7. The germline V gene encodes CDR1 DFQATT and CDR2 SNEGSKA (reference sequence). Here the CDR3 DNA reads TGCAGTGCTCAGACTAGCGGGGGGGCACACGAGACCCAGTACTTC. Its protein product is CSAQTSGGAHETQYF.

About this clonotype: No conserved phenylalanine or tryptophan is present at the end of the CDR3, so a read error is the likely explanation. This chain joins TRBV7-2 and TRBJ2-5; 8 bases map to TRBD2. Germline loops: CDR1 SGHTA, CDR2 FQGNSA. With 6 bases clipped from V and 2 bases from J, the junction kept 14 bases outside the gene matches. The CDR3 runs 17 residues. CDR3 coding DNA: TGTGCCAGCAGGGACCAAGGGGATAGCGGGAAACAAGAGACCCAGTACTCC. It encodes CASRDQGDSGKQETQYS.

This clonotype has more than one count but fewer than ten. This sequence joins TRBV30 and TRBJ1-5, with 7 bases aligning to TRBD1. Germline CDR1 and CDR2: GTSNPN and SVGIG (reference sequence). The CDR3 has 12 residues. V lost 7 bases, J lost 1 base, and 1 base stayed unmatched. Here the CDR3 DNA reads TGTGCCTTGGGACAGAGCAATCAGCCCCAGCATTTT. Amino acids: CALGQSNQPQHF.

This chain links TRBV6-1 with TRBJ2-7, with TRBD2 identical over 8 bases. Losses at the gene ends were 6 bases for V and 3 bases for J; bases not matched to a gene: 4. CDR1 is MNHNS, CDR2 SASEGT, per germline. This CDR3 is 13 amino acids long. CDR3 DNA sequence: TGTGCCAGCAGACTAGCGGTCCGCTACGAGCAGTACTTC. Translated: CASRLAVRYEQYF.

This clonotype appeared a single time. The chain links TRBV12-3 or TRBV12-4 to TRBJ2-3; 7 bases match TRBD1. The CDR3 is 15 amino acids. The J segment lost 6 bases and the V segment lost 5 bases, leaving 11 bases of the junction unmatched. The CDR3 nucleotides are TGTGCCAGCAGTAAAGGGACAGCTTCATGGGATACGCAGTATTTT. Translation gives CASSKGTASWDTQYF.